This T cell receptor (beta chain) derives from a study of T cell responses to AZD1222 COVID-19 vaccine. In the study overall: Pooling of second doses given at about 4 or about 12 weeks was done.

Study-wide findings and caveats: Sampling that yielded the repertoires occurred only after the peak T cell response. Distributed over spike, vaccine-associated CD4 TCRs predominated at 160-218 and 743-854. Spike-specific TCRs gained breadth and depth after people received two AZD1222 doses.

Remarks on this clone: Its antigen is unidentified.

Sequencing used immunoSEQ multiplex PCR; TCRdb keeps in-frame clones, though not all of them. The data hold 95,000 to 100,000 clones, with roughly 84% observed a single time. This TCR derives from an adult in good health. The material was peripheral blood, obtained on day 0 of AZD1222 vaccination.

As DNA, the CDR3 is TGTGCCAGCAGTGGAAGGACAGGGCTTGAGCAGTTCTTC. Protein product: CASSGRTGLEQFF. The chain has TRBV6-4 and TRBJ2-1, with 8 bases identical to TRBD1. The germline gives CDR1 MRHNA, CDR2 SNTAGT. This CDR3 has 13 residues. The V segment lost 4 bases and the J segment 9 bases; nucleotides outside the gene matches: 5.